The sequence of this T cell receptor beta chain was determined in a study of post-analysis software for immune sequencing data. Findings and limits, study-wide: Included in a set of about 5 TRBV segments more frequent in patients than controls were TRBV5-6, TRBV5-1 and TRBV20-1.

Trimming stripped 6 bases from V and 0 bases from J, with 11 bases between. The CDR3 consists of 14 residues. Germline V gene data show CDR1 as SNHLY and CDR2 as FYNNEI. TCR beta cDNA libraries had unique molecular identifiers. TCRdb reprocessed the PCR reads via MiXCR and lists one record per CDR3 protein. Counted here are about 540,000 distinct CDR3 sequences, 34% occurring once; the ten biggest clones make up roughly 6%. The sample holds a few counts of this clonotype. Its antigen remains unidentified. Sequenced input: blood. This TCR was recovered from a girl younger than 18 with multiple sclerosis. The rearrangement uses TRBV2 and TRBJ1-2; D gene uncertain. CDR3 coding DNA: TGTGCCAGCAGCCCGCCGCCTTCTAACTATGGCTACACCTTC. Translation gives CASSPPPSNYGYTF. Filled out from reference TRBV2 and TRBJ1-2, the complete variable domain reads EPEVTQTPSHQVTQMGQEVILRCVPISNHLYFYWYRQILGQKVEFLVSFYNNEISEKSEIFDDQFSVERPDGSNFTLKIRSTKLEDSAMYFCASSPPPSNYGYTFGSGTRLTVV.